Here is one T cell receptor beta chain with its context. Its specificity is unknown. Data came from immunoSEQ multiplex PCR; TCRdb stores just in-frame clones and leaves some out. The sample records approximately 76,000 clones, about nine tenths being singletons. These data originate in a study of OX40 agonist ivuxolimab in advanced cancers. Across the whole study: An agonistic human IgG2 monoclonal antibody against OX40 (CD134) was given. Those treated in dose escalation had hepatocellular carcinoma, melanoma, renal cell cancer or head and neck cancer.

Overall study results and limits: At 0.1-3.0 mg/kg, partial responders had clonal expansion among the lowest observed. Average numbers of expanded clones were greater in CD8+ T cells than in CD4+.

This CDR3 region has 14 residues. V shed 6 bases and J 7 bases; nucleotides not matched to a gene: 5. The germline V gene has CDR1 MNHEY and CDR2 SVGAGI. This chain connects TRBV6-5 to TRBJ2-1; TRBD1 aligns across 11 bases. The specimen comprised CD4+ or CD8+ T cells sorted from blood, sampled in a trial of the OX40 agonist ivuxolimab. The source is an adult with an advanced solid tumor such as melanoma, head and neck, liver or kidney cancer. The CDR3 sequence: CASRFGTGGNEQFF. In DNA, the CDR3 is TGTGCCAGCAGGTTCGGGACAGGGGGTAATGAGCAGTTCTTC.